Listed below are T cell receptor beta chains from one sample, sequenced in a study of cytomegalovirus exposure and HLA in healthy donors. Here immunoSEQ multiplex PCR was the method, and the copy in TCRdb shows in-frame clones only, minus some. The table records 150,000 to 200,000 clones, roughly 82% of them present only once. The sample consisted of PBMCs. The receptors shown here come from a woman in her 50s in good health and CMV-seropositive. Both conserved end residues are part of each CDR3. A D gene is named only where the DNA matches it firmly. Size tells how often a clone was seen (once, few, many) or the class of an expanded clone, and some rows leave it out.

J: TRBJ2-7; D: TRBD1; size: -; V: TRBV19; DNA: TGTGCCAGTAGTCTACATCCCGGGACAGTACCTTTGGATACCTACGAGCAGTACTTC; CDR3: CASSLHPGTVPLDTYEQYF
J: TRBJ1-2; D: TRBD1; size: -; V: TRBV29-1; DNA: TGCAGCGCCTACTCACAGGGGGCGTATGTGAGAGGCTACACCTTC; CDR3: CSAYSQGAYVRGYTF
J: TRBJ1-5; D: TRBD1; size: -; V: TRBV4-1; DNA: TGCGCCAGCAGCCAAGATTTCGCCCAGGGGGCTCGGGGAAGCAATCAGCCCCAGCATTTT; CDR3: CASSQDFAQGARGSNQPQHF
J: TRBJ1-1; D: TRBD1; size: -; V: TRBV6-5; DNA: TGTGCCAGCAGTTACTCGGACAGGGCCACTGAAGCTTTCTTT; CDR3: CASSYSDRATEAFF
J: TRBJ1-2; D: TRBD1; size: -; V: TRBV6-1; DNA: TGTGCCAGCTATCCGGGACAGGGAAGGGGCTACACCTTC; CDR3: CASYPGQGRGYTF
J: TRBJ1-4; D: TRBD1; size: few; V: TRBV5-1; DNA: TGCGCCAGCAGCCCGGGACAGGGGGCAACTAATGAAAAACTGTTTTTT; CDR3: CASSPGQGATNEKLFF
J: TRBJ2-7; D: -; size: -; V: TRBV19; DNA: TGTGCCAGTAGTATAGTACCGGGTCCCTACGAGCAGTACTTC; CDR3: CASSIVPGPYEQYF
J: TRBJ1-1; D: TRBD1; size: -; V: TRBV19; DNA: TGTGCCAGTAGTCTACAGGGGGCGAGCACTGAAGCTTTCTTT; CDR3: CASSLQGASTEAFF
J: TRBJ1-5; D: TRBD1; size: few; V: TRBV7-3; DNA: TGTGCCAGCAGCGGTGGCACAGGGGGAAGCAATCAGCCCCAGCATTTT; CDR3: CASSGGTGGSNQPQHF
J: TRBJ1-6; D: -; size: -; V: TRBV7-8; DNA: TGTGCCAGCAGCCCGCAGGAGGCAGGGACAAATTCACCCCTCCACTTT; CDR3: CASSPQEAGTNSPLHF
J: TRBJ1-5; D: TRBD1; size: -; V: TRBV2; DNA: TGTGCCAGCAAGATGACAGGGATGAGCAATCAGCCCCAGCATTTT; CDR3: CASKMTGMSNQPQHF
J: TRBJ1-2; D: -; size: once; V: TRBV15; DNA: TGTGCCACCAGCCAATCAGGGTACTATGGCTACACCTTC; CDR3: CATSQSGYYGYTF
J: TRBJ1-1; D: -; size: -; V: TRBV27; DNA: TGTGCCAGCAGTTTAGGTGAGGGGGTAAACACTGAAGCTTTCTTT; CDR3: CASSLGEGVNTEAFF
J: TRBJ2-7; D: TRBD1; size: -; V: TRBV18; DNA: TGTGCCAGCTCACCGGACAGGAACTCCTACGAGCAGTACTTC; CDR3: CASSPDRNSYEQYF
J: TRBJ2-2; D: -; size: -; V: TRBV18; DNA: TGTGCCAGCTCACCCGGGGGAACCGGGGAGCTGTTTTTT; CDR3: CASSPGGTGELFF
J: TRBJ1-2; D: TRBD1; size: once; V: TRBV5-1; DNA: TGCGCCAGCAGCACCCAGACAGGGGGATCTTCGGCGCCCCATGGCTACACCTTC; CDR3: CASSTQTGGSSAPHGYTF
J: TRBJ1-6; D: -; size: -; V: TRBV30; DNA: TGTGCCTGGAGTGTAGGGGGGGCTGGCTCACCCCTCCACTTT; CDR3: CAWSVGGAGSPLHF
J: TRBJ1-1; D: -; size: -; V: TRBV29-1; DNA: TGCAGCGTTAAAGGACAGAACACTGAAGCTTTCTTT; CDR3: CSVKGQNTEAFF
J: TRBJ2-3; D: TRBD1; size: -; V: TRBV10-1; DNA: TGCGCCAGCAGTAGACAGGGGACGGATACGCAGTATTTT; CDR3: CASSRQGTDTQYF
J: TRBJ2-1; D: TRBD1; size: -; V: TRBV7-9; DNA: TGTGCCAGCAGCTCCATCGGGACAGGTTACAATGAGCAGTTCTTC; CDR3: CASSSIGTGYNEQFF
J: TRBJ1-1; D: TRBD1; size: few; V: TRBV7-3; DNA: TGTGCCAGCAGCCGGGACAGCCAGAACACTGAAGCTTTCTTT; CDR3: CASSRDSQNTEAFF
J: TRBJ1-6; D: -; size: -; V: TRBV12-5; DNA: TGTGCTAGTGGTTTAACCGGGAGCTCCTATAATTCACCCCTCCACTTT; CDR3: CASGLTGSSYNSPLHF
J: TRBJ1-1; D: -; size: -; V: TRBV4-2; DNA: TGTGCCAGCAGCCAAGCGGGGTGGCGCAACACTGAAGCTTTCTTT; CDR3: CASSQAGWRNTEAFF
J: TRBJ2-7; D: -; size: -; V: TRBV10-3; DNA: TGTGCCATCAGTGGTCGGCAGGGATCAGCCTACGAGCAGTACTTC; CDR3: CAISGRQGSAYEQYF
J: TRBJ2-1; D: TRBD2; size: once; V: TRBV6-6; DNA: TGTGCCAGCAGACAGCGGGGGGGCTACAATGAGCAGTTCTTC; CDR3: CASRQRGGYNEQFF
J: TRBJ1-1; D: -; size: once; V: TRBV28; DNA: TGTGCCAGCCAGCAGGGTCTCCGGGACACTGAAGCTTTCTTT; CDR3: CASQQGLRDTEAFF
J: TRBJ1-5; D: -; size: -; V: TRBV6-1; DNA: TGTGCCAGCAGTGAAGGTGGGGCCAATCAGCCCCAGCATTTT; CDR3: CASSEGGANQPQHF
J: TRBJ1-3; D: -; size: -; V: TRBV6-6; DNA: TGTGCCAGCAGCCCCGGGGGGGCTGGAAACACCATATATTTT; CDR3: CASSPGGAGNTIYF
J: TRBJ2-5; D: -; size: -; V: TRBV5-1; DNA: TGCGCCAGCAGCTTGGCCGCTGGGGGGGAGACCCAGTACTTC; CDR3: CASSLAAGGETQYF
J: TRBJ2-3; D: -; size: -; V: TRBV20-1; DNA: TGCAGTGCCGAGGTAGTAGATACGCAGTATTTT; CDR3: CSAEVVDTQYF
J: TRBJ2-1; D: -; size: -; V: TRBV7-3; DNA: TGTGCCAGCAGCTTATTGGGGGCCGGCAATGAGCAGTTCTTC; CDR3: CASSLLGAGNEQFF
J: TRBJ2-3; D: -; size: -; V: TRBV5-1; DNA: TGCGCCAGCAGCTCTTTGGGGGGAACAGATACGCAGTATTTT; CDR3: CASSSLGGTDTQYF
J: TRBJ2-2; D: TRBD1; size: -; V: TRBV9; DNA: TGTGCCAGCAGCATGAGGACAGGGATAACGAACACCGGGGAGCTGTTTTTT; CDR3: CASSMRTGITNTGELFF
J: TRBJ2-5; D: TRBD2; size: -; V: TRBV15; DNA: TGTGCCACCAGCAGAGAACTAGCGGGGGTTCAAGAGACCCAGTACTTC; CDR3: CATSRELAGVQETQYF
J: TRBJ1-5; D: TRBD1; size: -; V: TRBV6-1; DNA: TGTGCCAGCATGGAGGGGGCAGGCAATCAGCCCCAGCATTTT; CDR3: CASMEGAGNQPQHF
J: TRBJ2-3; D: TRBD1; size: -; V: TRBV6-5; DNA: TGTGCCAGCAGAAGGGGACAGGGGGATACGCAGTATTTT; CDR3: CASRRGQGDTQYF